This is a list of T cell receptor beta chains from one sample in a study of blood T cell repertoires in COVID-19. Repertoires were generated with immunoSEQ multiplex PCR, while TCRdb's copy carries only in-frame clones and drops some. The sample lists 250,000 to 300,000 clones; about 88% were seen once. The specimen was peripheral blood. These receptors originate from a woman in her sixties or seventies with COVID-19, enrolled during active disease. The CDR3 runs from the conserved cysteine through the conserved F or W. Fields, in order: clone size, D gene, V gene, J gene, CDR3 protein, CDR3 DNA. The D gene is left open where the match is weak. The size field is filled for only some rows; it gives once, few, many or a size class.

-	-	TRBV7-9	TRBJ2-7	CASSRWPGPSVREQYF	TGTGCCAGCAGCCGATGGCCGGGACCTAGCGTTCGGGAGCAGTACTTC
-	TRBD2	TRBV19	TRBJ2-7	CASSTSRTSGGTYEQYF	TGTGCCAGTAGTACGAGCAGGACTAGCGGGGGTACCTACGAGCAGTACTTC
-	TRBD2	TRBV10-3	TRBJ2-1	CAISESLAGGSSYNEQFF	TGTGCCATCAGTGAGTCTCTAGCGGGGGGGAGCTCCTACAATGAGCAGTTCTTC
-	TRBD1	TRBV6-5	TRBJ2-7	CASSTTGGASYEQYF	TGTGCCAGCAGCACAACAGGGGGCGCCTCCTACGAGCAGTACTTC
once	TRBD2	TRBV7-2	TRBJ2-5	CASRLSGGAQETQYF	TGTGCCAGCAGATTGAGCGGGGGGGCCCAAGAGACCCAGTACTTC
-	-	TRBV9	TRBJ1-2	CASSGQDEHYGYTF	TGTGCCAGCAGCGGACAGGATGAGCATTATGGCTACACCTTC
-	-	TRBV12-1	TRBJ2-6	CASSSSLRRSRTGANVLTF	TGTGCCAGCAGCTCTTCCCTTAGGCGGAGTAGGACTGGGGCCAACGTCCTGACTTTC
-	-	TRBV7-2	TRBJ1-2	CASKPGAVSFNYGYTF	TGTGCCAGCAAGCCTGGAGCTGTCTCGTTTAACTATGGCTACACCTTC
-	-	TRBV2	TRBJ1-6	CASKGEGGEISPLHF	TGTGCCAGCAAGGGCGAAGGAGGAGAAATTTCACCCCTCCACTTT
-	TRBD2	TRBV7-2	TRBJ2-2	CASSQLGGAGTGELFF	TGTGCCAGCAGCCAACTCGGGGGGGCGGGCACCGGGGAGCTGTTTTTT
-	TRBD2	TRBV24-1	TRBJ2-3	CATPVSGGGKDTQYF	TGTGCCACTCCCGTTTCGGGGGGGGGTAAAGATACGCAGTATTTT
-	-	TRBV18	TRBJ2-7	CASSPGGTYEQYF	TGTGCCAGCTCACCAGGAGGGACCTACGAGCAGTACTTC
-	-	TRBV12-3/TRBV12-4	TRBJ1-1	CASSVRVVTEAFF	TGTGCCAGCAGTGTCCGGGTCGTCACTGAAGCTTTCTTT
-	TRBD1	TRBV10-3	TRBJ1-2	CAIQAWTGENYGYTF	TGTGCCATCCAGGCGTGGACAGGGGAAAACTATGGCTACACCTTC
-	TRBD1	TRBV5-1	TRBJ1-2	CASSSDGQGYGYTF	TGCGCCAGCAGCTCCGATGGACAGGGATATGGCTACACCTTC
many	-	TRBV28	TRBJ1-3	CASSLIGGTPFSGNTIYF	TGTGCCAGCAGTTTAATTGGGGGCACTCCTTTCTCTGGAAACACCATATATTTT
-	TRBD1	TRBV5-1	TRBJ2-5	CASSQIPGTGQETQYF	TGCGCCAGCAGCCAAATCCCCGGGACAGGCCAAGAGACCCAGTACTTC
-	-	TRBV7-9	TRBJ1-1	CASSLAGGEAFF	TGTGCCAGCAGCTTAGCTGGAGGGGAAGCTTTCTTT
-	TRBD1	TRBV6-5	TRBJ1-1	CASSYFGQAEAFF	TGTGCCAGCAGTTACTTCGGACAGGCTGAAGCTTTCTTT
-	-	TRBV7-2	TRBJ2-1	CASSAQSRDEQFF	TGTGCCAGCAGCGCGCAATCGAGGGATGAGCAGTTCTTC
-	TRBD1	TRBV7-8	TRBJ1-3	CASTKEGQFSGNTIYF	TGTGCCAGCACCAAAGAGGGACAGTTCTCTGGAAACACCATATATTTT
-	-	TRBV4-3	TRBJ1-2	CASSQGGADGYTF	TGCGCCAGCAGCCAGGGGGGGGCTGATGGCTACACCTTC
few	-	TRBV28	TRBJ1-5	CASSLFGSLGDPQHF	TGTGCCAGCAGTTTATTCGGCAGTCTGGGCGACCCCCAGCATTTT
-	TRBD1	TRBV7-3	TRBJ1-5	CASRHSPRPGTGVYSNQPQHF	TGTGCCAGCCGCCACTCCCCGCGTCCCGGGACAGGGGTTTATAGCAATCAGCCCCAGCATTTT
few	-	TRBV28	TRBJ2-3	CASHFMSRDTDTQYF	TGTGCCAGCCATTTCATGTCCAGGGACACAGATACGCAGTATTTT
-	-	TRBV27	TRBJ1-1	CASIDYSRNTEAFF	TGTGCCAGCATCGACTACTCGCGGAACACTGAAGCTTTCTTT
few	-	TRBV5-1	TRBJ1-6	CASSFEADSPLHF	TGCGCCAGCAGCTTCGAAGCCGATTCACCCCTCCACTTT
-	TRBD1	TRBV3-1/TRBV3-2	TRBJ1-3	CASSPGTAANTIYF	TGTGCCAGCAGCCCAGGGACAGCGGCGAACACCATATATTTT
-	TRBD2	TRBV3-1/TRBV3-2	TRBJ2-7	CASSQIGTSGGYEQYF	TGTGCCAGCAGCCAAATCGGTACTAGCGGGGGATACGAGCAGTACTTC
-	-	TRBV14	TRBJ2-1	CASSQDWRSSYNEQFF	TGTGCCAGCAGCCAAGATTGGAGGAGCTCCTACAATGAGCAGTTCTTC